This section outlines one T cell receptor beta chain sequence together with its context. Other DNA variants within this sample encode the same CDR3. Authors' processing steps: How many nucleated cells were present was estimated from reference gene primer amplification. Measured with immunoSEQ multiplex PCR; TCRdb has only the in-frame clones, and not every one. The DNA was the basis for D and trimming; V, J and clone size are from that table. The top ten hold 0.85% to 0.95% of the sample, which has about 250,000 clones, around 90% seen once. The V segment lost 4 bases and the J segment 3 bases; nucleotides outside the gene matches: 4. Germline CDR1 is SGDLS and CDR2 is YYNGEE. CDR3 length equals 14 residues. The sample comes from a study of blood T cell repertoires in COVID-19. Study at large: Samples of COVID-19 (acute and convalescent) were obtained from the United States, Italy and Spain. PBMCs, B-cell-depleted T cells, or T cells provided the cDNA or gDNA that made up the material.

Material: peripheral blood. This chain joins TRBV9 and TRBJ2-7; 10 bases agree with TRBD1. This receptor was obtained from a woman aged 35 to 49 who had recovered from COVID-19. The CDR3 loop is CASSPRDRGYEQYF. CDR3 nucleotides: TGTGCCAGCAGCCCGCGGGACAGGGGCTACGAGCAGTACTTC. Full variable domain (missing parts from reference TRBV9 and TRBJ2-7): DSGVTQTPKHLITATGQRVTLRCSPRSGDLSVYWYQQSLDQGLQFLIQYYNGEERAKGNILERFSAQQFPDLHSELNLSSLELGDSALYFCASSPRDRGYEQYFGPGTRLTVT.